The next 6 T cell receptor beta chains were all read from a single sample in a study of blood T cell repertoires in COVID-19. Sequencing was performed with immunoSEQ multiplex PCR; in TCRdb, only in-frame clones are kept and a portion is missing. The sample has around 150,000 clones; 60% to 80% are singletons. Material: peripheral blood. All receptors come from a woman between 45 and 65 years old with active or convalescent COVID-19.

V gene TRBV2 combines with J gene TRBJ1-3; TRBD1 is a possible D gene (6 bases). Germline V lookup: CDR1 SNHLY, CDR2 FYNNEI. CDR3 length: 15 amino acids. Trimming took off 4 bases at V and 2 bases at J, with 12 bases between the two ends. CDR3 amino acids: CASSGQGITGNTIYF. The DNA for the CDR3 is TGTGCCAGCAGTGGCCAGGGGATCACTGGAAACACCATATATTTT.

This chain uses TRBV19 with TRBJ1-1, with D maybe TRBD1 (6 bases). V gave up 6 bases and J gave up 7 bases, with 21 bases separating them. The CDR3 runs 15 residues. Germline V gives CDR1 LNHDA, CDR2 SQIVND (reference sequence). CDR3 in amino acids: CASSPSQGGTGEAFF. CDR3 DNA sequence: TGTGCCAGTAGCCCCTCACAGGGCGGAACAGGTGAAGCTTTCTTT.

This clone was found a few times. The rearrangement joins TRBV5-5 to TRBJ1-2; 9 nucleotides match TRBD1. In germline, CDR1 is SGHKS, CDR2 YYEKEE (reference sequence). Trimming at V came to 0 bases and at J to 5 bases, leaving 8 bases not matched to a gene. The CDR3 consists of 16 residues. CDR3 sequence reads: CASSLGRDRVRYGYTF. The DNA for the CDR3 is TGTGCCAGCAGCTTGGGTCGGGACAGGGTTCGGTATGGCTACACCTTC. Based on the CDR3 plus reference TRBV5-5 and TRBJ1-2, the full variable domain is DAGVTQSPTHLIKTRGQQVTLRCSPISGHKSVSWYQQVLGQGPQFIFQYYEKEERGRGNFPDRFSARQFPNYSSELNVNALLLGDSALYLCASSLGRDRVRYGYTFGSGTRLTVV.

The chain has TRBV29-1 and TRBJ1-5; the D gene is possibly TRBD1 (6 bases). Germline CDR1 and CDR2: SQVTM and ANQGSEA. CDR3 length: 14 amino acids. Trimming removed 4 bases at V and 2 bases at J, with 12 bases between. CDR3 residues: CSVAQGMGNQPQHF. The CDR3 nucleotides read TGCAGCGTTGCCCAGGGGATGGGCAATCAGCCCCAGCATTTT.

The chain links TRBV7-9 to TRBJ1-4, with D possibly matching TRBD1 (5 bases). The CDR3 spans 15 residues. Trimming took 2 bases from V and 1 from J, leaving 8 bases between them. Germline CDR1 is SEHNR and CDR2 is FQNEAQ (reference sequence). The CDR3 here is CASSLQGGTNEKLFF. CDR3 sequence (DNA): TGTGCCAGCAGCTTACAGGGAGGAACTAATGAAAAACTGTTTTTT.

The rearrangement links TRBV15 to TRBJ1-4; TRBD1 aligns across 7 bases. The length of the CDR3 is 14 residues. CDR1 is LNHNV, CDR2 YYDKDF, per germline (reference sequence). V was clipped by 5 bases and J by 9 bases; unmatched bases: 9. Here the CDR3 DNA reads TGTGCCACCAGCGACCCCACGACAGGGCAAAAACTGTTTTTT. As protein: CATSDPTTGQKLFF.